This T cell receptor beta chain was profiled in a study of T cells after yellow fever vaccination. Overall study results and limits: High-abundance clonotypes from the bulk population could contaminate FACS-sorted repertoires.

A note on this clonotype: Its target is unknown.

V lost 2 bases, J lost 7 bases, and 9 bases lay in between. CDR1 and CDR2 from the germline V gene are KGHSH and LQKENI. The CDR3 spans 13 residues. Using its own MiXCR run on the 5' RACE reads, TCRdb lists one record per CDR3 protein. The sample consists of more than 300,000 distinct CDR3 sequences, 4% to 5.5% of them appearing once. The TCR originated in a man in his late teens or twenties who received the YFV17D yellow fever vaccine. The V gene is TRBV18, the J gene TRBJ1-5; D ambiguous. The sample was PBMCs, taken 15 days after the yellow fever booster vaccination. The CDR3 bases are TGTGCCAGCTCACCAGCTCTGACCCAGCCCCAGCATTTT. This gives the protein CASSPALTQPQHF. The whole variable domain, filled in from reference TRBV18 and TRBJ1-5, reads NAGVMQNPRHLVRRRGQEARLRCSPMKGHSHVYWYRQLPEEGLKFMVYLQKENIIDESGMPKERFSAEFPKEGPSILRIQQVVRGDSAAYFCASSPALTQPQHFGDGTRLSIL.